Presented here are 19 T cell receptor beta chains from one specimen sequenced in a study of control samples from healthy donors and cancer patients. Clones were read by immunoSEQ multiplex PCR, and TCRdb kept only the in-frame ones, dropping some. The table includes 400,000 to 450,000 clones, about nine tenths detected once. The sample taken for sequencing was PBMCs. The receptor set was obtained from a middle-aged man with head and neck cancer.

In nucleotides, the CDR3 is TGTGCCAGCAGCTTGGAGGGACGGGCTGAAGCTTTCTTT. This translates into CASSLEGRAEAFF. The chain uses TRBV5-5 and TRBJ1-1, with a weak D call TRBD1 (5 bases). V gave up 0 bases and J gave up 6 bases, with 9 bases separating them. Germline V lookup: CDR1 SGHKS, CDR2 YYEKEE (reference sequence). The CDR3 contains 13 residues.

This clone appeared a few times. This chain connects TRBV27 to TRBJ2-2; no firm D call. This CDR3 spans 16 amino acids. Germline CDR1 and CDR2: MNHEY and SMNVEV (reference sequence). V lost 8 bases, J lost 1 base, and 17 bases lay in between. CDR3 sequence reads: CASREYLVENTGELFF. The CDR3 coding sequence is TGTGCCAGCCGAGAGTATTTAGTCGAGAACACCGGGGAGCTGTTTTTT.

The J gene is TRBJ2-1, the V gene TRBV19; D is uncertain. Trimming stripped 5 bases from V and 6 bases from J, with 20 bases between. This CDR3 has 16 amino acids. The V gene's germline CDR1 is LNHDA and CDR2 SQIVND (reference sequence). CDR3 sequence: CASSQRALPTPNEQFF. In DNA form, the CDR3 reads TGTGCCAGTAGTCAAAGGGCCCTCCCGACCCCCAATGAGCAGTTCTTC.

This clone was detected once. The chain links TRBV5-4 to TRBJ2-1; D ambiguous. The length of the CDR3 is 14 residues. V dropped 5 bases and J dropped 3 bases, with 12 bases sitting between them. The germline CDR1 and CDR2 sequences are SGHNT and YYREEE (reference sequence). Written as DNA, the CDR3 is TGTGCCAGCAGAAGTGGCGTCAGCTACAATGAGCAGTTCTTC. Amino acid sequence: CASRSGVSYNEQFF.

The rearrangement links TRBV30 to TRBJ1-1; a possible D gene is TRBD1 (6 bases). V was trimmed by 5 bases and J by 4 bases, leaving 11 bases between them. Germline CDR1 reads GTSNPN; CDR2 reads SVGIG (reference sequence). This CDR3 contains 12 residues. The CDR3 sequence is CAWWRGGTEAFF. CDR3 DNA: TGTGCCTGGTGGAGAGGGGGCACTGAAGCTTTCTTT.

This chain connects TRBV11-2 to TRBJ1-2; tentatively, D is TRBD1 (5 bases). Germline values: CDR1 SGHAT, CDR2 FQNNGV. The CDR3 totals 15 residues. The V and J ends lost 4 bases and 4 bases respectively, with 16 bases between them. The DNA for the CDR3 is TGTGCCAGCAGCTCCCCAGGGTTGAGGGGCTATGGCTACACCTTC. Protein product: CASSSPGLRGYGYTF.

About this clone itself: The identical CDR3 is also encoded by other nucleotide sequences in the sample. V usage is TRBV5-4 and J usage is TRBJ2-2; no clear D. Germline CDR1 SGHNT, CDR2 YYREEE (reference sequence). The CDR3 sequence is 12 residues long. Trimming pared 4 bases from V and 7 bases from J, leaving 8 bases between. CDR3 DNA: TGTGCCAGCAGCCTGCTAGGCGGGGAGCTGTTTTTT. Encoded protein: CASSLLGGELFF. Using reference TRBV5-4 and TRBJ2-2 for the parts outside the CDR3, the full variable domain is ETGVTQSPTHLIKTRGQQVTLRCSSQSGHNTVSWYQQALGQGPQFIFQYYREEENGRGNFPPRFSGLQFPNYSSELNVNALELDDSALYLCASSLLGGELFFGEGSRLTVL.

As to this clone: Other DNA sequences in this specimen translate into the identical CDR3. The CDR3 nucleotides are TGTGCCAGCAGTCGGGACAGGGGTGGCAATCAGCCCCAGCATTTT. Amino acids: CASSRDRGGNQPQHF. The V and J genes are TRBV6-5 and TRBJ1-5, with 10 positions matching TRBD1. The germline CDR1 and CDR2 sequences are MNHEY and SVGAGI. This CDR3 contains 15 residues. V was pared by 5 bases and J by 2 bases, with 3 bases of the junction left unmatched.

J is TRBJ2-3 and V is TRBV30; TRBD2 is a possible D gene (6 bases). The V end was cut by 6 bases, the J end by 0 bases, with 19 bases between. Germline V gene data show CDR1 as GTSNPN and CDR2 as SVGIG (reference sequence). There are 16 residues in the CDR3. Here the CDR3 DNA reads TGTGCCTGCCCCAAGGGGAGCGGGCTGAGCACAGATACGCAGTATTTT. As protein: CACPKGSGLSTDTQYF.

Only a few counts were recorded for this clone. This chain uses TRBV9 with TRBJ1-5; D not resolved. The germline V and J ends were trimmed by 4 bases and 1 base, with 9 bases remaining between them. The length of the CDR3 is 14 residues. CDR1 and CDR2 (germline): SGDLS, YYNGEE. CDR3 sequence: CASSPGRSNQPQHF. CDR3 sequence (DNA): TGTGCCAGCAGCCCCGGACGGAGCAATCAGCCCCAGCATTTT. Full variable domain (remainder filled in from reference TRBV9 and TRBJ1-5): DSGVTQTPKHLITATGQRVTLRCSPRSGDLSVYWYQQSLDQGLQFLIQYYNGEERAKGNILERFSAQQFPDLHSELNLSSLELGDSALYFCASSPGRSNQPQHFGDGTRLSIL.

V gene TRBV2 combines with J gene TRBJ2-5, with 8 positions matching TRBD1. The V and J ends lost 8 bases and 2 bases, in that order; junction bases with no gene match: 4. Germline V gives CDR1 SNHLY, CDR2 FYNNEI. The CDR3 is 13 amino acids. CDR3 sequence: CASRRDRQETQYF. The CDR3, as DNA: TGTGCCAGCCGGAGGGACAGGCAAGAGACCCAGTACTTC.

The chain recombines TRBV28 with TRBJ2-3, with a tentative D call TRBD2 (5 bases). The CDR3 runs 14 residues. Germline V CDR1 and CDR2: MDHEN, SYDVKM. V lost 2 bases to trimming and J lost 4 bases, with 10 bases between them. In nucleotides, the CDR3 is TGTGCCAGCAGTTTACGGAGGACCTCAGATACGCAGTATTTT. It codes for CASSLRRTSDTQYF.

This clone was counted between two and nine times. V usage is TRBV2 and J usage is TRBJ2-5; unclear D gene. In germline, CDR1 is SNHLY, CDR2 FYNNEI. V dropped 4 bases and J dropped 2 bases, with 8 bases sitting between them. The CDR3 is made up of 13 amino acids. The CDR3 sequence is CASSVRSQETQYF. The CDR3 DNA reads TGTGCCAGCAGTGTCCGGAGTCAAGAGACCCAGTACTTC.

The chain combines TRBV29-1 with TRBJ1-3, with D unclear. CDR3 length: 12 amino acids. Trimming cost V 7 bases and J 6 bases, with 13 bases left between them. Germline-derived CDR1 and CDR2 are SQVTM and ANQGSEA. Here the CDR3 reads CSAGELLNTIYF. The CDR3 nucleotides are TGCAGCGCTGGGGAGTTGCTAAACACCATATATTTT.

This chain connects TRBV19 to TRBJ2-5; 7 bases map to TRBD1. J lost 2 bases, V lost 3 bases, and 6 bases had no gene match. The germline gives CDR1 LNHDA, CDR2 SQIVND (reference sequence). The CDR3 is made up of 15 amino acids. The CDR3 here is CASSIVGTVQETQYF. CDR3 sequence (DNA): TGTGCCAGTAGTATCGTCGGGACAGTGCAAGAGACCCAGTACTTC. The complete variable domain, with remaining parts taken from reference TRBV19 and TRBJ2-5, reads DGGITQSPKYLFRKEGQNVTLSCEQNLNHDAMYWYRQDPGQGLRLIYYSQIVNDFQKGDIAEGYSVSREKKESFPLTVTSAQKNPTAFYLCASSIVGTVQETQYFGPGTRLLVL.

V usage is TRBV7-6 and J usage is TRBJ2-7, with 9 bases fitting TRBD1. V was clipped by 5 bases and J by 6 bases; unmatched bases: 14. Germline assignment: CDR1 SGHVS and CDR2 FNYEAQ. The CDR3 is 16 amino acids. The chain's CDR3 is CASSPSQGQGRAEQYF. As DNA, the CDR3 is TGTGCCAGCAGCCCTTCCCAGGGACAGGGAAGAGCCGAGCAGTACTTC.

This chain joins TRBV14 and TRBJ2-7; 7 bases map to TRBD2. J lost 4 bases, V lost 3 bases, and 9 bases had no gene match. Germline V gives CDR1 SGHDN, CDR2 FVKESK. There are 15 residues in the CDR3. In DNA form, the CDR3 reads TGTGCCAGCAGCCAGGGGCCGGGGAGGGTTTACGAGCAGTACTTC. This sequence encodes CASSQGPGRVYEQYF.

The J gene is TRBJ2-3, the V gene TRBV30; TRBD2 matches at 8 bases. The CDR3 runs 16 residues. Looked up from germline, CDR1 is GTSNPN and CDR2 is SVGIG (reference sequence). The V segment lost 2 bases and the J segment 5 bases; nucleotides outside the gene matches: 12. The CDR3 DNA sequence: TGTGCCTGGAGTTACCAGGCGGGGGGCCCATTAGATACGCAGTATTTT. Translated: CAWSYQAGGPLDTQYF.

V usage is TRBV5-1 and J usage is TRBJ1-3, with D uncertain. Trimming stripped 0 bases from V and 4 bases from J, with 2 bases between. Germline V gives CDR1 SGHRS, CDR2 YFSETQ. The CDR3 totals 12 residues. The CDR3 spells CASSLAGNTIYF. The CDR3, as DNA: TGCGCCAGCAGCTTGGCGGGAAACACCATATATTTT.